Listed below are T cell receptor beta chains from one sample, sequenced in a study of OX40 agonist ivuxolimab in advanced cancers. The data were produced by immunoSEQ multiplex PCR, yet TCRdb's version contains in-frame clones alone and is incomplete. The sample consists of roughly 70,000 clones, approximately 86% of them appearing once. The sample was CD4+ or CD8+ T cells sorted from blood, taken in a trial of the OX40 agonist ivuxolimab. These receptors were collected from an adult with an advanced solid tumor such as melanoma, head and neck, liver or kidney cancer. Both conserved end residues are part of each CDR3.

j_call v_call cdr3_aa
TRBJ2-7 TRBV11-2 CASSYRLRDEAHF
TRBJ1-1 TRBV11-2 CASLSSPGDTEAFF
TRBJ2-7 TRBV7-9 CASSLAGGQGALEQYF
TRBJ2-2 TRBV7-2 CASSLGYNTGELFF
TRBJ2-3 TRBV7-2 CASSRRLAGGGTDTQYF
TRBJ1-4 TRBV19 CASSISGAGGTTNEKLFF
TRBJ2-5 TRBV5-1 CASSVAGFQETQYF
TRBJ1-2 TRBV11-2 CASSWGSTGYTF
TRBJ1-1 TRBV18 CASSPRSSGGNTEAFF
TRBJ2-1 TRBV4-2 CASSQDQGTTKFF
TRBJ2-5 TRBV7-7 CASSPMGQQETQYF
TRBJ2-5 TRBV30 CAWSDQGNRETQYF
TRBJ2-3 TRBV5-1 CASRVSGTSTDTQYF
TRBJ2-2 TRBV6-5 CASLRGSTGELFF